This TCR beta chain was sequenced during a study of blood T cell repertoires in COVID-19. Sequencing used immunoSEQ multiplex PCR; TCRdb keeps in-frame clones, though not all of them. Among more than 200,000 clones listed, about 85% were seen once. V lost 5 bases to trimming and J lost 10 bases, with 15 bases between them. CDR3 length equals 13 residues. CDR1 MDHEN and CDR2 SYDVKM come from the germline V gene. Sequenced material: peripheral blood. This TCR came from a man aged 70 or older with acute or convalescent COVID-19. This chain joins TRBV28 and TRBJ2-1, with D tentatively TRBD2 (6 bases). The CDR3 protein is CASSPPGLTEQFF. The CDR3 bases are TGTGCCAGCAGTCCCCCGGGACTTACAGAGCAGTTCTTC.